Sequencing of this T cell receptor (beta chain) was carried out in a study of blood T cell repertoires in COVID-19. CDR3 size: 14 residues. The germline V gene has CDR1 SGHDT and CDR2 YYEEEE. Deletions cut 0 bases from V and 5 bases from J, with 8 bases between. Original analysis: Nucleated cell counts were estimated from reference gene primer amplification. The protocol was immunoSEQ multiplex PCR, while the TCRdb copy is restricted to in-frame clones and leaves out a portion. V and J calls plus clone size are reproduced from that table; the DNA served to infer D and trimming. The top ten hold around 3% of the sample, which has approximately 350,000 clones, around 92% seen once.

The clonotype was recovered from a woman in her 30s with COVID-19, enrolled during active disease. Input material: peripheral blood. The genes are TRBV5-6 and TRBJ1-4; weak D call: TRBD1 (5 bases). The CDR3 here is CASSLGQSNEKLFF. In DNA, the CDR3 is TGTGCCAGCAGCTTGGGACAGTCGAATGAAAAACTGTTTTTT.